These 28 T cell receptor beta chains originate from one sample sequenced in a study of cytomegalovirus exposure and HLA in healthy donors. Amplification used 60 Vbeta primers and 13 Jbeta primers. This table comes from immunoSEQ multiplex PCR, and its TCRdb copy is limited to in-frame clones, with some not included. Found here are 100,000 to 150,000 clones, approximately 87% of them singletons; the top ten hold around 18%. The sample comprised PBMCs. These receptor sequences come from a man between 18 and 29 years old in good health and CMV-seropositive.

The gene calls are TRBV30 and TRBJ1-4, with D hard to call. Germline CDR1 and CDR2: GTSNPN and SVGIG (reference sequence). With 7 bases removed from V and 8 bases from J, the gap between germline ends came to 8 bases. The length of the CDR3 is 10 residues. The CDR3 DNA sequence: TGTGCCTCGGGGATGGAAAAACTGTTTTTT. Protein sequence: CASGMEKLFF.

The rearrangement links TRBV5-1 to TRBJ2-7; D is unclear. Per germline, CDR1 SGHRS and CDR2 YFSETQ. The CDR3 is 13 residues long. Between the trimmed V and J ends, which lost 4 bases and 3 bases, there was a span of 11 bases. CDR3 DNA: TGCGCCAGCAGCGTGTCTCCGGGCTACGAGCAGTACTTC. Protein: CASSVSPGYEQYF.

The chain uses TRBV27 and TRBJ1-1; D is perhaps TRBD1 (6 bases). Germline V gene lookup returns CDR1 MNHEY and CDR2 SMNVEV (reference sequence). V was pared by 5 bases and J by 4 bases, with 11 bases between. The CDR3 sequence is 13 residues long. The CDR3 DNA is TGTGCCAGCAGTCCTACAGGGAGCACTGAAGCTTTCTTT. It translates to CASSPTGSTEAFF.

The V call is TRBV5-5, the J call TRBJ2-5; D is uncertain. Germline V gives CDR1 SGHKS, CDR2 YYEKEE (reference sequence). V gave up 1 base and J gave up 4 bases, with 2 bases separating them. The CDR3 runs 11 residues. The CDR3 DNA reads as TGTGCCAGCAGCTTGCTAGAGACCCAGTACTTC. Protein product: CASSLLETQYF.

The V call is TRBV11-2, the J call TRBJ1-2; TRBD1 matches at 8 bases. The ends lost 5 bases at V and 2 bases at J; junction bases unmatched: 13. Germline V gene data show CDR1 as SGHAT and CDR2 as FQNNGV. The CDR3 spans 17 residues. CDR3 in DNA: TGTGCCAGCAGCCATGGGACCATTTGGACAGGGAACTATGGCTACACCTTC. Translation: CASSHGTIWTGNYGYTF.

The V and J genes are TRBV9 and TRBJ1-2; 9 bases align to TRBD1. Germline trimming cut 3 bases from V and 0 bases from J; bases unmatched to any gene: 9. CDR1 and CDR2 from the germline V gene are SGDLS and YYNGEE. This CDR3 is 17 amino acids long. This chain's CDR3 is CASSALGTGRANYGYTF. The CDR3 DNA is TGTGCCAGCAGCGCCCTCGGGACAGGGAGAGCTAACTATGGCTACACCTTC.

The chain couples TRBV6-5 to TRBJ2-7, with D tentatively TRBD1 (5 bases). This CDR3 comprises 12 residues. Per the germline V gene, CDR1 is MNHEY and CDR2 is SVGAGI. V was cut by 5 bases and J by 4 bases, with 9 bases left in between. Here the CDR3 reads CASSPGKYEQYF. The CDR3 nucleotides read TGTGCCAGCAGTCCAGGGAAGTACGAGCAGTACTTC.

The table lists this clone with a few counts. This chain links TRBV7-8 with TRBJ2-5, with 10 bases that match TRBD2. Looked up from germline, CDR1 is SGHVS and CDR2 is FQNEAQ. The CDR3 is 16 amino acids. J lost 4 bases, V lost 5 bases, and 10 bases had no gene match. The CDR3 reads CASSGAVTSGSETQYF. CDR3 DNA: TGTGCCAGCAGCGGGGCCGTGACTAGCGGGTCAGAGACCCAGTACTTC.

This CDR3 reads CASSQPSGVSYNEQFF. The DNA for the CDR3 is TGTGCCAGCAGCCAACCCAGCGGGGTCTCCTACAATGAGCAGTTCTTC. This chain joins TRBV14 and TRBJ2-1, with 7 positions matching TRBD2. Germline V CDR1 and CDR2: SGHDN, FVKESK. The V segment lost 2 bases and the J segment 0 bases; nucleotides outside the gene matches: 4. This CDR3 has 16 amino acids.

This chain uses TRBV19 with TRBJ2-1; 7 nucleotides line up with TRBD1. The CDR3 extends over 15 amino acids. Germline V CDR1 and CDR2: LNHDA, SQIVND (reference sequence). V lost 1 base, J lost 2 bases, and 2 bases stayed unmatched. CDR3 sequence reads: CASSIGQGAYNEQFF. The CDR3 nucleotides are TGTGCCAGTAGTATAGGCCAGGGGGCCTACAATGAGCAGTTCTTC.

In this sample, this clone turned up a few times. The rearrangement links TRBV4-2 to TRBJ1-4, with D possibly being TRBD1 (6 bases). CDR1 and CDR2 (germline): LGHNA, YNFKEQ. The CDR3 has 13 residues. The V end lost 0 bases, the J end lost 16 bases, and 15 bases lay between the germline ends. As DNA, the CDR3 is TGTGCCAGCAGCCAAGATTTGGCAGGGGATAAGTTTTTT. Protein product: CASSQDLAGDKFF.

The chain uses TRBV19 and TRBJ1-3, with D uncertain. V lost 11 bases to trimming and J lost 4 bases, with 9 bases between them. The germline CDR1 and CDR2 sequences are LNHDA and SQIVND (reference sequence). The CDR3 has 11 residues. CDR3: CAVGRGNTIYF. The CDR3, as DNA: TGTGCCGTTGGGAGGGGAAACACCATATATTTT.

This clone was seen once. The CDR3 coding sequence is TGTGCCAGCAGCCCCTTTAAGGACAGCTCCTACGAGCAGTACTTC. Translation: CASSPFKDSSYEQYF. The chain combines TRBV6-1 with TRBJ2-7; TRBD1 is a possible D gene (6 bases). The CDR3 has 15 amino acids. The V gene's germline CDR1 is MNHNS and CDR2 SASEGT. The V end lost 6 bases, the J end lost 0 bases, and 15 bases lay between the germline ends.

The chain couples TRBV9 to TRBJ2-1; TRBD2 matches at 7 bases. Germline V gene sequence: CDR1 SGDLS, CDR2 YYNGEE. This CDR3 comprises 13 residues. After removal of 3 bases from V and 4 bases from J, the junction contained 1 base not matched to a gene. DNA for the CDR3: TGTGCCAGCAGCGCGGGACTATACAATGAGCAGTTCTTC. Translation gives CASSAGLYNEQFF.

Here the CDR3 DNA reads TGTGCCACCCGCAAAGACAGTCTAGGGGCCTATGGCTACACCTTC. As protein: CATRKDSLGAYGYTF. This rearrangement joins TRBV15 to TRBJ1-2; D is perhaps TRBD1 (5 bases). This CDR3 contains 15 residues. Trimming took 8 bases from V and 4 from J, leaving 20 bases between them. CDR1 is LNHNV and CDR2 is YYDKDF in the germline V gene (reference sequence).

About this clone: One end of the junction fails to match germline, which may point to a read error. The V and J genes are TRBV4-2 and TRBJ1-1; D unclear. This CDR3 has 13 residues. CDR1 and CDR2 from the germline V gene are LGHNA and YNFKEQ. The CDR3 region is CASGQVGEEGAFF. The DNA of the CDR3 is TGTGCCAGCGGCCAAGTGGGAGAAGAGGGAGCTTTCTTT.

DNA for the CDR3: TGTGCCAGCAGTTTAGACAGGGGGACCGAGCAGTACTTC. Protein sequence: CASSLDRGTEQYF. The V and J genes are TRBV27 and TRBJ2-7; 9 bases are a match to TRBD1. With 2 bases clipped from V and 6 bases from J, the junction kept 2 bases outside the gene matches. The CDR3 has 13 residues. CDR1 is MNHEY and CDR2 is SMNVEV in the germline V gene (reference sequence).

The chain carries TRBV9 and TRBJ2-3; TRBD1 agrees at 7 bases. Per germline, CDR1 SGDLS and CDR2 YYNGEE. The CDR3 is 15 residues long. J was trimmed by 0 bases and V by 3 bases; bases with no gene match: 4. CDR3 DNA: TGTGCCAGCAGCGGAACAGGGGTTAGCACAGATACGCAGTATTTT. Translated, it gives CASSGTGVSTDTQYF.

The J gene is TRBJ2-2, the V gene TRBV29-1; a possible D gene is TRBD1 (5 bases). The CDR3 consists of 14 residues. V lost 3 bases to trimming and J lost 2 bases, with 10 bases between them. Germline V gene lookup returns CDR1 SQVTM and CDR2 ANQGSEA. The chain's CDR3 is CSVDSGFNTGELFF. CDR3 bases: TGCAGCGTTGATTCAGGGTTTAACACCGGGGAGCTGTTTTTT.

V is TRBV19 and J is TRBJ1-5; D might be TRBD1 (6 bases). The V gene's germline CDR1 is LNHDA and CDR2 SQIVND (reference sequence). There are 15 residues in the CDR3. Trimming pared 7 bases from V and 4 bases from J, leaving 17 bases between. The DNA of the CDR3 is TGTGCCAGTACCTCGACAGGCGCAGGGAATCAGCCCCAGCATTTT. Translating it yields CASTSTGAGNQPQHF.

V and J are TRBV30 and TRBJ1-1; D gene unclear. This CDR3 contains 12 residues. Trimming pared 3 bases from V and 1 base from J, leaving 6 bases between. Germline V gene data show CDR1 as GTSNPN and CDR2 as SVGIG (reference sequence). The CDR3 region has the DNA TGTGCCTGGAGGGGCTGGAACACTGAAGCTTTCTTT. Translated, it gives CAWRGWNTEAFF.

A few counts support this clone. The chain combines TRBV29-1 with TRBJ2-3; 7 nucleotides agree with TRBD1. The CDR3 sequence is 13 residues long. Germline-derived CDR1 and CDR2 are SQVTM and ANQGSEA. With V trimmed by 4 bases and J by 6 bases, 7 bases remained unmatched. The CDR3 region is CSVVSRGPDTQYF. The CDR3 nucleotides read TGCAGCGTTGTCAGTAGGGGGCCGGATACGCAGTATTTT.

As to this clone: Other DNA sequences from this sample encode an identical CDR3 as well. The chain has TRBV28 and TRBJ1-1; 7 positions match TRBD1. J lost 5 bases, V lost 3 bases, and 3 bases had no gene match. Germline CDR1 MDHEN, CDR2 SYDVKM. The CDR3 is 13 residues long. CDR3 region: CASSFPGGTEAFF. The DNA of the CDR3 is TGTGCCAGCAGTTTCCCAGGGGGTACTGAAGCTTTCTTT. The full variable domain, completed using reference TRBV28 and TRBJ1-1, is DVKVTQSSRYLVKRTGEKVFLECVQDMDHENMFWYRQDPGLGLRLIYFSYDVKMKEKGDIPEGYSVSREKKERFSLILESASTNQTSMYLCASSFPGGTEAFFGQGTRLTVV.

This chain uses TRBV27 with TRBJ1-1; D unresolved. Looked up from germline, CDR1 is MNHEY and CDR2 is SMNVEV (reference sequence). The CDR3 consists of 13 residues. Trimming took off 3 bases at V and 5 bases at J, with 10 bases between the two ends. The CDR3 nucleotides are TGTGCCAGCAGTTTGGGTTTCGGGACTGAAGCTTTCTTT. It specifies CASSLGFGTEAFF.

This clone was seen many times. The chain couples TRBV4-2 to TRBJ1-4; 8 bases map to TRBD1. V gave up 0 bases and J gave up 8 bases; unmatched junction bases: 5. The length of the CDR3 is 15 residues. Per the germline V gene, CDR1 is LGHNA and CDR2 is YNFKEQ. CDR3 DNA sequence: TGTGCCAGCAGCCAAGAGGACAGGGAACGGGAAAAACTGTTTTTT. This sequence encodes CASSQEDREREKLFF.

The V call is TRBV6-8, the J call TRBJ1-1; D gene uncertain. The CDR3 has 10 residues. Germline V gene lookup returns CDR1 MNHGY and CDR2 SAAAGT. The V gene lost 6 bases and the J gene lost 11 bases, with 10 bases spanning the gap. The CDR3 coding sequence is TGTGCCAGCAGCCTCGGAGTGGCTTTCTTT. Translated: CASSLGVAFF.

The chain uses TRBV15 and TRBJ2-7; 8 bases match TRBD1. The CDR3 is 13 residues long. CDR1 LNHNV and CDR2 YYDKDF come from the germline V gene (reference sequence). The V gene end was trimmed by 4 bases and the J gene end by 6 bases; junction bases not matched to a gene: 5. The CDR3 DNA follows: TGTGCCACCAGCACTAGACAGGGGACCGAGCAGTACTTC. Its translation is CATSTRQGTEQYF. The variable domain in full, with the rest retrieved from reference TRBV15 and TRBJ2-7, is DAMVIQNPRYQVTQFGKPVTLSCSQTLNHNVMYWYQQKSSQAPKLLFHYYDKDFNNEADTPDNFQSRRPNTSFCFLDIRSPGLGDTAMYLCATSTRQGTEQYFGPGTRLTVT.

The V and J genes are TRBV19 and TRBJ1-5, with 8 bases that match TRBD1. CDR1 and CDR2 (germline): LNHDA, SQIVND (reference sequence). J was trimmed by 2 bases and V by 2 bases; bases with no gene match: 5. CDR3 length equals 16 residues. CDR3 in DNA: TGTGCCAGTAGTATAATGACAGGGGCCGGCAATCAGCCCCAGCATTTT. It codes for CASSIMTGAGNQPQHF. The whole variable domain, remainder taken from reference TRBV19 and TRBJ1-5, is DGGITQSPKYLFRKEGQNVTLSCEQNLNHDAMYWYRQDPGQGLRLIYYSQIVNDFQKGDIAEGYSVSREKKESFPLTVTSAQKNPTAFYLCASSIMTGAGNQPQHFGDGTRLSIL.